This T cell receptor beta chain was obtained from a study of T-cell reconstitution after alpha-beta-depleted transplantation in children. Notes on the study in general: When one year had passed after transplant, most T-cell counts and diversity came from newly produced T cells. Surviving recipient T cells and thymic progenitors underlay high day-60 TCRbeta diversity in some patients. Several hundred graft clones that had expanded were reportedly the source of alpha-beta T cells about two months after transplant.

This clonotype showed up many times. What it binds is unknown. This CDR3 comprises 15 residues. Germline V CDR1 and CDR2: DFQATT, SNEGSKA (reference sequence). The J segment lost 7 bases and the V segment lost 5 bases, leaving 11 bases of the junction unmatched. During its preparation, the TCRbeta library received unique molecular identifiers. Via MiXCR, TCRdb re-called the PCR reads, giving one row per CDR3 protein. This sample has around 450,000 distinct CDR3 sequences, with 43% found just once. The sequencing used PBMCs, collected before TCRalphabeta/CD19-depleted stem cell transplant. V and J are TRBV20-1 and TRBJ2-5; 12 nucleotides match TRBD2. The clonotype was recovered from a girl aged 2-9 years with aplastic anemia, due to receive a stem cell transplant. CDR3 DNA sequence: TGCAGTGCTCGTAGTATGACTAGCGGGAGAGGGACCCAGTACTTC. Its protein product is CSARSMTSGRGTQYF.